This TCR beta chain was obtained from a study of T cell responses to AZD1222 COVID-19 vaccine. Assay: immunoSEQ multiplex PCR; the TCRdb copy retains only in-frame clones and omits some. Of roughly 190,000 clones in the sample, approximately 94% were seen once. This CDR3 has 15 residues. The germline CDR1 and CDR2 sequences are MDHEN and SYDVKM. V was shortened by 3 bases and J by 6 bases, with 14 bases between the two germline ends. A word on this clone: The target antigen is unknown.

The study's findings and limits: At study baseline, merely six AZD1222 recipients were seropositive.

The chain joins TRBV28 to TRBJ2-2, with D unresolved. Sequencing was performed on peripheral blood, taken 28 days after the second dose of the MenACWY control vaccine. This clonotype originated in an adult who received the MenACWY meningococcal vaccine as a control. The CDR3 protein is CASSFPGPAPGELFF. The CDR3 region has the DNA TGTGCCAGCAGTTTCCCCGGGCCGGCCCCCGGGGAGCTGTTTTTT.